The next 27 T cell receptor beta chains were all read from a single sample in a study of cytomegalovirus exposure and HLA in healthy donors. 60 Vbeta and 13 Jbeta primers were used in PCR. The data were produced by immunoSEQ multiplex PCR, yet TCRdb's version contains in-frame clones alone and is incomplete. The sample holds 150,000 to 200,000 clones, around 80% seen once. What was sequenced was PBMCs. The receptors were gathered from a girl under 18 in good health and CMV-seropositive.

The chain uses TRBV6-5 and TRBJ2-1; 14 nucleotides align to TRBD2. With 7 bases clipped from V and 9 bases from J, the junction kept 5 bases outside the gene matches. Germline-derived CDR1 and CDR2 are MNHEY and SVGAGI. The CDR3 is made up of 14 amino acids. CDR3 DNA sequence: TGTGCCAGCAACGGACTAGCGGGAGGTTCTGAGCAGTTCTTC. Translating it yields CASNGLAGGSEQFF.

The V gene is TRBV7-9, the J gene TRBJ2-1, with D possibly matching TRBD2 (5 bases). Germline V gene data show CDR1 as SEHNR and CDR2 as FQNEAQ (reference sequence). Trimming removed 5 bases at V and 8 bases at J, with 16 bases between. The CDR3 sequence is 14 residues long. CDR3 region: CASSPVGGGDEQFF. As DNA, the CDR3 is TGTGCCAGCAGCCCAGTGGGTGGAGGCGATGAGCAGTTCTTC.

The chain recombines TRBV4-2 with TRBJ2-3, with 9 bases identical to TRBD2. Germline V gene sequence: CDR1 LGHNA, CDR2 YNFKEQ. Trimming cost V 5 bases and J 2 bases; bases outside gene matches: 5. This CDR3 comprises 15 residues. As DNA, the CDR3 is TGTGCCAGCAGCTATAGACTAGCGGACACAGATACGCAGTATTTT. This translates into CASSYRLADTDTQYF.

CDR3 DNA: TGTGCCAGCAGTTACTCAGCGGGAGCTTGGAATGAGCAGTTCTTC. Amino acids: CASSYSAGAWNEQFF. The genes are TRBV6-6 and TRBJ2-1, with 8 bases aligning to TRBD2. Germline values: CDR1 MNHNY, CDR2 SVGAGI (reference sequence). The CDR3 has 15 residues. J was trimmed by 7 bases and V by 0 bases; bases with no gene match: 5.

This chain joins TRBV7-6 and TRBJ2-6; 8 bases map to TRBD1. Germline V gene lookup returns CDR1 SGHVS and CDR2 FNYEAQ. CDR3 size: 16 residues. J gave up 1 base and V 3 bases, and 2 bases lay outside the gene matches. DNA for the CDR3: TGTGCCAGCAGCTTGTACAGGGGGTCTGGGGCCAACGTCCTGACTTTC. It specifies CASSLYRGSGANVLTF.

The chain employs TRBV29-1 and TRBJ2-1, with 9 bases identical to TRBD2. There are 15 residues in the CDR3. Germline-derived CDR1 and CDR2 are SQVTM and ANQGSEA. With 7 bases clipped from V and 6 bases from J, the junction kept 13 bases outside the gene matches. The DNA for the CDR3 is TGCAGCGCTACACCTCTAGCGGGGACTTTCAATGAGCAGTTCTTC. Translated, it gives CSATPLAGTFNEQFF.

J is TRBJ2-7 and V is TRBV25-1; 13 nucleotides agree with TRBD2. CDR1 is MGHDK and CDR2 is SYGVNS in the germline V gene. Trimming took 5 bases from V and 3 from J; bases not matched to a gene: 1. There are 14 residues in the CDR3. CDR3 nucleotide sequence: TGTGCCAGCAGTTGGACTAGCGGGGGCTACGAGCAGTACTTC. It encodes CASSWTSGGYEQYF.

The CDR3 loop is CASSPWGDGTDTQYF. CDR3 bases: TGTGCCAGCAGCCCCTGGGGAGACGGCACAGATACGCAGTATTTT. The chain links TRBV5-4 to TRBJ2-3, with D possibly matching TRBD2 (5 bases). Germline V CDR1 and CDR2: SGHNT, YYREEE (reference sequence). This CDR3 has 15 residues. Between the trimmed V and J ends, which lost 4 bases and 1 base, there was a span of 13 bases. Full variable domain (rest looked up from reference TRBV5-4 and TRBJ2-3): ETGVTQSPTHLIKTRGQQVTLRCSSQSGHNTVSWYQQALGQGPQFIFQYYREEENGRGNFPPRFSGLQFPNYSSELNVNALELDDSALYLCASSPWGDGTDTQYFGPGTRLTVL.

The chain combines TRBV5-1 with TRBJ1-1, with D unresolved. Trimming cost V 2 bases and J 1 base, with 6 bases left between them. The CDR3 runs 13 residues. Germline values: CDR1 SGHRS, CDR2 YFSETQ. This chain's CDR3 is CASSFNRNTEAFF. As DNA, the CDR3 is TGCGCCAGCAGCTTCAACAGGAACACTGAAGCTTTCTTT.

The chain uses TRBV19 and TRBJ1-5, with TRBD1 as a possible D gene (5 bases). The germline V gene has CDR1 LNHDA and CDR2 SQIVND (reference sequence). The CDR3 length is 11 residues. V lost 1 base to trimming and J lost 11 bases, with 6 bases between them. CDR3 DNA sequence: TGTGCCAGTAGTATAGGGGGGGCCCAGCATTTT. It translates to CASSIGGAQHF.

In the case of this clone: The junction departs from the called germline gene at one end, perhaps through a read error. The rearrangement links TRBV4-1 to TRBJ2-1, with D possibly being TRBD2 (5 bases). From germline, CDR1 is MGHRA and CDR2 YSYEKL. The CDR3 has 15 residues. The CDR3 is CASTQLGLSYNEQFF. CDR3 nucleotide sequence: TGCGCCAGCACCCAACTAGGACTCTCCTACAATGAGCAGTTCTTC.

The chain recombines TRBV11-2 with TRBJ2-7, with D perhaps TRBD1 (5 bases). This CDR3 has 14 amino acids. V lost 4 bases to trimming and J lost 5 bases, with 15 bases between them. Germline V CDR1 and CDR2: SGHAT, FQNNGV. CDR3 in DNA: TGTGCCAGCAGCTCCATCTTGGGGCCCCACGAGCAGTACTTC. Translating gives CASSSILGPHEQYF. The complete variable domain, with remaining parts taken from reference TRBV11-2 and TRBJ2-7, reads EAGVAQSPRYKIIEKRQSVAFWCNPISGHATLYWYQQILGQGPKLLIQFQNNGVVDDSQLPKDRFSAERLKGVDSTLKIQPAKLEDSAVYLCASSSILGPHEQYFGPGTRLTVT.

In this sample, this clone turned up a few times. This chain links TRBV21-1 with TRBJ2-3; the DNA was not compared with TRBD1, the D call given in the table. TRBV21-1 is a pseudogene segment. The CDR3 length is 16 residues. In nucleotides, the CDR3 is TGTGCCAGCAGCAAAGTTGGCCTGAAGAGCACAGATACGCAGTATTTT. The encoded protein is CASSKVGLKSTDTQYF.

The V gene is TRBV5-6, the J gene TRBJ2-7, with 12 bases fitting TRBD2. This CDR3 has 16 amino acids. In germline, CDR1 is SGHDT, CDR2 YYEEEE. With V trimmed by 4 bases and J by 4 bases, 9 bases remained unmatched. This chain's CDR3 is CASSLFPGLAGYEQYF. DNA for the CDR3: TGTGCCAGCAGCCTCTTCCCGGGACTAGCGGGTTACGAGCAGTACTTC.

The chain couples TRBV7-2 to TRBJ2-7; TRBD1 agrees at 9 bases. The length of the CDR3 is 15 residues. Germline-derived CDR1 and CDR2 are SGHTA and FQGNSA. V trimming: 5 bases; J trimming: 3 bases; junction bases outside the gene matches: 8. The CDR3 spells CASSTYRGLGYEQYF. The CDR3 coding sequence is TGTGCCAGCAGCACCTACAGGGGGCTCGGCTACGAGCAGTACTTC.

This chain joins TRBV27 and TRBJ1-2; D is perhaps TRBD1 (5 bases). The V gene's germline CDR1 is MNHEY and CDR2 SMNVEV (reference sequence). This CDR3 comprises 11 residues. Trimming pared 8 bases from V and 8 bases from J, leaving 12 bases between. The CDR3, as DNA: TGTGCCAGCGGGGGGGTGGGGGGCTACACCTTC. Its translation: CASGGVGGYTF.

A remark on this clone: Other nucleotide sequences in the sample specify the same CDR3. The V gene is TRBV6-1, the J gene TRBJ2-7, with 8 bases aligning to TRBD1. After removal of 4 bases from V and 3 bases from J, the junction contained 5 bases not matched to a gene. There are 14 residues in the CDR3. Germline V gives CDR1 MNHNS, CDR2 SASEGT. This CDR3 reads CASSAGTGNYEQYF. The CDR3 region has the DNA TGTGCCAGCAGTGCCGGGACAGGTAACTACGAGCAGTACTTC.

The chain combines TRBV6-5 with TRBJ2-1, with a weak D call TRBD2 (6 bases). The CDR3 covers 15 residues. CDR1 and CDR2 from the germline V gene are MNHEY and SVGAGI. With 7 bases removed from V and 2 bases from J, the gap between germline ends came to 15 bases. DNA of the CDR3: TGTGCCAGCACCCCAAGGGCGGGACCCTACAATGAGCAGTTCTTC. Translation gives CASTPRAGPYNEQFF.

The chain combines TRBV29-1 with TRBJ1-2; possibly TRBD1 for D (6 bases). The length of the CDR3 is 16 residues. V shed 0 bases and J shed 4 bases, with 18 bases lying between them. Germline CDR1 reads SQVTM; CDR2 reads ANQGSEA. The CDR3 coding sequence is TGCAGCGTTGAAGAGAGGGGGTCCGAATTATTCTATGGCTACACCTTC. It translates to CSVEERGSELFYGYTF. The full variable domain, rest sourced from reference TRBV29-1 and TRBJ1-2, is SAVISQKPSRDICQRGTSLTIQCQVDSQVTMMFWYRQQPGQSLTLIATANQGSEATYESGFVIDKFPISRPNLTFSTLTVSNMSPEDSSIYLCSVEERGSELFYGYTFGSGTRLTVV.

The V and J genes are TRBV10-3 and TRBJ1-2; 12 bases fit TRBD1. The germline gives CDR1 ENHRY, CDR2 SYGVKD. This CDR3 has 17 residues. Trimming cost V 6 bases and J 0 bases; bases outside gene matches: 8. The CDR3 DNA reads TGTGCCATCAGCAACCGGGACAGGGGGCTCCCTAACTATGGCTACACCTTC. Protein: CAISNRDRGLPNYGYTF.

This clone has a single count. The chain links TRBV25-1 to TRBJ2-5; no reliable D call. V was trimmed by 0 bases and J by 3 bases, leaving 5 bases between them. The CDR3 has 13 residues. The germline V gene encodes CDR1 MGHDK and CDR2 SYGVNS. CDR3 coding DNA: TGTGCCAGCAGTGAATACTTCGAAGAGACCCAGTACTTC. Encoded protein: CASSEYFEETQYF. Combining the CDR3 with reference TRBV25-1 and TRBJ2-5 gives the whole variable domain EADIYQTPRYLVIGTGKKITLECSQTMGHDKMYWYQQDPGMELHLIHYSYGVNSTEKGDLSSESTVSRIRTEHFPLTLESARPSHTSQYLCASSEYFEETQYFGPGTRLLVL.

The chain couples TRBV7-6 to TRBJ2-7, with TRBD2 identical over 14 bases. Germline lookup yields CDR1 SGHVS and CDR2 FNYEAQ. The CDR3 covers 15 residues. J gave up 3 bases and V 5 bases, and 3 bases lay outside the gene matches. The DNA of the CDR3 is TGTGCCAGCAGCCCCGGGACTAGCGGGAGCTACGAGCAGTACTTC. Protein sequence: CASSPGTSGSYEQYF.

The CDR3 loop is CASRIGTSGIDEQFF. The CDR3 region has the DNA TGCGCCAGCAGGATCGGGACTAGCGGGATAGATGAGCAGTTCTTC. V is TRBV5-1 and J is TRBJ2-1; 13 bases match TRBD2. This CDR3 region has 15 residues. Germline CDR1 is SGHRS and CDR2 is YFSETQ. Trimming removed 5 bases from V and 8 bases from J; junction bases left unmatched: 7. The whole variable domain, remainder taken from reference TRBV5-1 and TRBJ2-1, is KAGVTQTPRYLIKTRGQQVTLSCSPISGHRSVSWYQQTPGQGLQFLFEYFSETQRNKGNFPGRFSGRQFSNSRSEMNVSTLELGDSALYLCASRIGTSGIDEQFFGPGTRLTVL.

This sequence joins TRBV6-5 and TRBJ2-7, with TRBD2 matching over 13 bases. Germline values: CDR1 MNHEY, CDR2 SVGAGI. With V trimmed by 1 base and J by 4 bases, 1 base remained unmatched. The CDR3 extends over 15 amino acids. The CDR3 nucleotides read TGTGCCAGCAGTTACTGGACTAGCGGGAGTTACGAGCAGTACTTC. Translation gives CASSYWTSGSYEQYF.

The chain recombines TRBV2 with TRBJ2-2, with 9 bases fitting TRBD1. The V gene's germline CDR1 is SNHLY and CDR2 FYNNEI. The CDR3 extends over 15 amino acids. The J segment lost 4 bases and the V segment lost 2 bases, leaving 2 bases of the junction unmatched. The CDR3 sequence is CASSEWGQGTGELFF. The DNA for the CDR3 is TGTGCCAGCAGTGAATGGGGACAGGGCACCGGGGAGCTGTTTTTT.

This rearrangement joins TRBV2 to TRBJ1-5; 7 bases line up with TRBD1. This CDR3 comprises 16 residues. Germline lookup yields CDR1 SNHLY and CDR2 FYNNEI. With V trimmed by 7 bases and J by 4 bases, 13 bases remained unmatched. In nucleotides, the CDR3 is TGTGCCAGCACCGACAGGGAGTTTCTAATGAATCAGCCCCAGCATTTT. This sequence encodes CASTDREFLMNQPQHF.

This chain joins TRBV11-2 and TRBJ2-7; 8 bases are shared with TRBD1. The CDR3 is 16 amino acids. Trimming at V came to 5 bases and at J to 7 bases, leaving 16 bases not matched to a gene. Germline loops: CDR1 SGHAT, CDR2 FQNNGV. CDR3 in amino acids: CASSVLGQASTGEQYF. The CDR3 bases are TGTGCCAGCAGCGTTCTGGGACAGGCCTCGACGGGGGAGCAGTACTTC.